The text below deals with one T cell receptor beta chain. The data were obtained in a study of blood T cell repertoires in COVID-19. In the study overall: Acute and convalescent COVID-19 samples came from the United States, Italy and Spain. Sources were T cells, B-cell-depleted T cells, or PBMCs; the material itself was cDNA or gDNA.

Everyone who took part was roughly 18 to 89 years old, and they came from about 25 US areas. Assignment of participants to cohorts was predicated upon participant-reported clinical history. Clones were sequenced by immunoSEQ multiplex PCR, and TCRdb holds only the in-frame ones, with some missing. Found here are 200,000 to 250,000 clones, roughly 85% of them singletons; the top ten hold approximately 9%. Germline CDR1 reads LNHNV; CDR2 reads YYDKDF (reference sequence). CDR3 length: 14 amino acids. V lost 3 bases to trimming and J lost 6 bases; unmatched junction nucleotides: 6. The chain combines TRBV15 with TRBJ1-2; 8 bases are a match to TRBD1. Material: PBMCs or T cells enriched from blood (not recorded which). This TCR came from a woman between 45 and 60 years old with acute COVID-19. The CDR3 loop reads CATSRDRDTDGYTF. For the CDR3, the DNA is TGTGCCACCAGCAGGGACAGGGATACGGATGGCTACACCTTC. Combining the CDR3 with reference TRBV15 and TRBJ1-2 gives the whole variable domain DAMVIQNPRYQVTQFGKPVTLSCSQTLNHNVMYWYQQKSSQAPKLLFHYYDKDFNNEADTPDNFQSRRPNTSFCFLDIRSPGLGDTAMYLCATSRDRDTDGYTFGSGTRLTVV.